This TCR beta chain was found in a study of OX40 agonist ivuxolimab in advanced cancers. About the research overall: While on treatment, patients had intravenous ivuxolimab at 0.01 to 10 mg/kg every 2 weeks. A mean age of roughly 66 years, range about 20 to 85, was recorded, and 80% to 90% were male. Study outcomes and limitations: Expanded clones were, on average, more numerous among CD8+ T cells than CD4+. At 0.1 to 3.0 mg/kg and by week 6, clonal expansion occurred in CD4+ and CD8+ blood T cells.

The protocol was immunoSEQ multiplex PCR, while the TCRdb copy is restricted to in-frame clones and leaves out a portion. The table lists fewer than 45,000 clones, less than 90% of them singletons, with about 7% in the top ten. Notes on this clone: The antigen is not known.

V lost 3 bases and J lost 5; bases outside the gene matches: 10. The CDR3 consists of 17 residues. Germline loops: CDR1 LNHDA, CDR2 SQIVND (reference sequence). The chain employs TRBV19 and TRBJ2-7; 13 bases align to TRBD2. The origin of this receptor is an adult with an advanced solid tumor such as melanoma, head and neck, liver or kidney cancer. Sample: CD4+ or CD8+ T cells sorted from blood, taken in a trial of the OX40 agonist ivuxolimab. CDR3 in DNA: TGTGCCAGTAGTATTTCCTTAGGACTAGCGGGAGACCACGAGCAGTACTTC. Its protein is CASSISLGLAGDHEQYF.